Listed below are T cell receptor beta chains from one sample, sequenced in a study of glioma-infiltrating T cells. TCRdb ran MiXCR on the multiplex PCR reads and lists one entry per CDR3 protein. The sample lists 300,000 to 450,000 distinct CDR3 sequences, 41% seen once, with 12% in the top ten. The specimen sequenced was glioma tissue, nonneoplastic brain tissue, or PBMCs (not recorded which). All receptors come from a human donor with low-grade glioma or glioblastoma, undergoing nonglioma brain surgery, or in good health (not recorded which). CDR3s include the opening cysteine and the closing phenylalanine or tryptophan. D genes are given only for firm matches. For some rows the clone size is stated as once, few or many, or as a class when expanded; others skip it.

TRBV7-6	.	TRBJ2-5	.	TGTGCCAGCAGCTTAGCGCCGGCAGAAGGGGAGACCCAGTACTTC	CASSLAPAEGETQYF
TRBV4-2	TRBD2	TRBJ2-3	few	TGTGCCAGCAGCCACGGACTAGGCGGGCAGTATTTT	CASSHGLGGQYF
TRBV28	.	TRBJ1-6	.	TGTGCCTGCAGTTTTGTCCCCGATTCACCCCTCCACTTT	CACSFVPDSPLHF
TRBV6-1	TRBD1	TRBJ1-2	many	TGTGCCAGCATCCGAATAGGACAGGGGTACTACACCTTC	CASIRIGQGYYTF
TRBV5-4	.	TRBJ2-1	.	TGTGCCAGCAGCTTGGGGGCGGGTTTTGATGAGCAGTTCTTC	CASSLGAGFDEQFF
TRBV9	.	TRBJ1-5	.	TGTGCCAGCAGCGTAGATATGGGTCAGCCCCAGCATTTT	CASSVDMGQPQHF
TRBV7-3	TRBD1	TRBJ2-2	.	TGTGCCAGCAGCTTGAGAGGACAGGACACCGGGGAGCTGTTTTTT	CASSLRGQDTGELFF
TRBV4-2	TRBD1	TRBJ1-6	.	TGTGCCAGCAGCGGGACAGGGGATTCACCCCTCCACTTT	CASSGTGDSPLHF
TRBV6-1	.	TRBJ1-1	many	TGTGCCAGCAAAGTTCGGCAGGAGTATGAAGCTTTCTTT	CASKVRQEYEAFF
TRBV2	.	TRBJ2-1	.	TGTGCCAGCAGTGCATCGTCCAGCGGGAATGAGCAGTTCTTC	CASSASSSGNEQFF
TRBV11-2	.	TRBJ2-3	.	TGTGCCAGCCGCTATCTTGCGAAAAGGAGGCAGTATTTT	CASRYLAKRRQYF
TRBV20-1	.	TRBJ1-5	many	TGCAGTGCTAGAGGGGTGCAGGGAGGCGATCAGCCCCAGCATTTT	CSARGVQGGDQPQHF
TRBV4-3	TRBD2	TRBJ2-3	.	TGCGCCAGCAGCCAAGGTTCTAGCGGGAGTCTTCCGGGCACAGATACGCAGTATTTT	CASSQGSSGSLPGTDTQYF
TRBV5-4	.	TRBJ2-5	.	TGTGCCAGCAGCCGCCAGGGAAGAGAGACCCAGTACTTC	CASSRQGRETQYF
TRBV7-7	.	TRBJ2-7	few	TGTGCTAGCAGCTTGGGGGCAGGGGGGACCTACGAGCAGTACTTC	CASSLGAGGTYEQYF
TRBV20-1	TRBD1	TRBJ1-2	few	TGCAGTGCTAAAGACAGGGGGCTTATCTATGGCTACACCTTC	CSAKDRGLIYGYTF
TRBV20-1	.	TRBJ2-1	many	TGCAGTGCTAGAGACTGGGGGTCCGAGGATGAGCAGTTCTTC	CSARDWGSEDEQFF
TRBV28	.	TRBJ1-2	many	TGTGCCAGCAGCCTCGGGACACCTGGTGGCTACACCTTC	CASSLGTPGGYTF
TRBV19	.	TRBJ1-2	.	TGTGCCAGCCGGCTCGGGAGCTATGGCTACACCTTC	CASRLGSYGYTF
TRBV6-4	TRBD2	TRBJ2-3	few	TGTGCCAGCAGTGGGACTAGCGGAATCACAGATACGCAGTATTTT	CASSGTSGITDTQYF
TRBV4-2	.	TRBJ1-5	few	TGTGCCAGCAGCCAAGACCGACAGTTTAGCAATCAGCCCCAGCATTTT	CASSQDRQFSNQPQHF
TRBV20-1	.	TRBJ1-1	few	TGCAGTGCTAGGGCTCCCATGAAAACTGAAGCTTTCTTT	CSARAPMKTEAFF
TRBV15	.	TRBJ2-5	.	TGTGCCACCGGCGGAAGACTGGGACAAGAGACCCAGTACTTC	CATGGRLGQETQYF
TRBV20-1	.	TRBJ1-1	many	TGCAGTGCTAAAACAGGGAGTATTTCTGAAGCTTTCTTT	CSAKTGSISEAFF
TRBV6-2/TRBV6-3	.	TRBJ2-1	.	TGTGACAGCAGTCACGTACGGGACTATTTGGGGGCGGGGGACTACAATGAGCAGTTCTTC	CDSSHVRDYLGAGDYNEQFF
TRBV15	.	TRBJ1-4	few	TGTGCCACCACAAATCGGTTATTTTATGAAAAACTGTTTTTT	CATTNRLFYEKLFF
TRBV15	.	TRBJ2-7	many	TGTGCCACCAGCAGAGATCGAGGGAGTGGATACGAGCAGTACTTC	CATSRDRGSGYEQYF
TRBV7-2	TRBD1	TRBJ1-5	few	TGTGCCAGCAGCGCAGACAGGGGGGGTCAGCCCCAGCATTTT	CASSADRGGQPQHF
TRBV20-1	.	TRBJ2-3	.	TGCAGTGCTGGCCTACTGTCGGCAGATACGCAGTATTTT	CSAGLLSADTQYF
TRBV7-2	.	TRBJ2-5	few	TGTGCCAGCAGCTTAGATAGGAGTACCCAGTACTTC	CASSLDRSTQYF
TRBV6-9	.	TRBJ2-7	.	TGTGCCAGCAGCTTACAATCCGGGGCCAGCGGCGAGCAGTACTTC	CASSLQSGASGEQYF